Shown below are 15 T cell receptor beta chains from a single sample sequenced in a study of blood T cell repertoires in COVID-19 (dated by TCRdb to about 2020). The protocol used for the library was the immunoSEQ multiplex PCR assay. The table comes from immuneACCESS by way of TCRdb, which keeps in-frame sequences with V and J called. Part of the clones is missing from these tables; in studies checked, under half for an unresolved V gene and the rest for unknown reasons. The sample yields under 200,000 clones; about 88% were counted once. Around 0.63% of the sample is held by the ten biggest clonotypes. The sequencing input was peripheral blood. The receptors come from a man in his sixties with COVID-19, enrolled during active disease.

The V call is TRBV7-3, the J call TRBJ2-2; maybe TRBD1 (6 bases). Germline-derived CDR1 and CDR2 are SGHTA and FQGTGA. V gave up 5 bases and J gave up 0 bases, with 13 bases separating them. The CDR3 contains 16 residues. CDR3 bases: TGTGCCAGCAGCACGCCGGGACAATCGAACACCGGGGAGCTGTTTTTT. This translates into CASSTPGQSNTGELFF.

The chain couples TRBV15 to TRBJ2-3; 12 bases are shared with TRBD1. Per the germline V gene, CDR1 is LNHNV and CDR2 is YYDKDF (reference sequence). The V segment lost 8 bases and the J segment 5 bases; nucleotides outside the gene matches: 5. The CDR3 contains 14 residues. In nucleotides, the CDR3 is TGTGCCACCTCGGGACAGGGGGCTGGAGATACGCAGTATTTT. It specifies CATSGQGAGDTQYF.

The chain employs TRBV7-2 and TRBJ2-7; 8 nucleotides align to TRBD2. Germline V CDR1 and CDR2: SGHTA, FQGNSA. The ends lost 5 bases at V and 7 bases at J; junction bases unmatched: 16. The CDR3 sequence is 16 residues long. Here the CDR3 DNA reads TGTGCCAGCAGCGCTGGGACTAGTCGGGCCGAGGGGGAGCAGTACTTC. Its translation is CASSAGTSRAEGEQYF. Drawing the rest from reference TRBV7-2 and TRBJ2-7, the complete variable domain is GAGVSQSPSNKVTEKGKDVELRCDPISGHTALYWYRQSLGQGLEFLIYFQGNSAPDKSGLPSDRFSAERTGGSVSTLTIQRTQQEDSAVYLCASSAGTSRAEGEQYFGPGTRLTVT.

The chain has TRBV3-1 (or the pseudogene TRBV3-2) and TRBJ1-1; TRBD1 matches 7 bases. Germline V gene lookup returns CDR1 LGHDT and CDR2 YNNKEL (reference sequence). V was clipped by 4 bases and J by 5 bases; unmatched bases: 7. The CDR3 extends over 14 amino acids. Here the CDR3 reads CASSPTGERTEAFF. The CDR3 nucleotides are TGTGCCAGCAGCCCTACAGGGGAGCGAACTGAAGCTTTCTTT.

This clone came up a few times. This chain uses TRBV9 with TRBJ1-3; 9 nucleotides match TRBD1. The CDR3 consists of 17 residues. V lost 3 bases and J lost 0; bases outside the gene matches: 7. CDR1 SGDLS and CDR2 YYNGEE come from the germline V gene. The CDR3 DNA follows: TGTGCCAGCAGCGCGATGACAGGGGGTTTCTCTGGAAACACCATATATTTT. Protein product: CASSAMTGGFSGNTIYF. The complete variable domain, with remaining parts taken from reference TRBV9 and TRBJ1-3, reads DSGVTQTPKHLITATGQRVTLRCSPRSGDLSVYWYQQSLDQGLQFLIQYYNGEERAKGNILERFSAQQFPDLHSELNLSSLELGDSALYFCASSAMTGGFSGNTIYFGEGSWLTVV.

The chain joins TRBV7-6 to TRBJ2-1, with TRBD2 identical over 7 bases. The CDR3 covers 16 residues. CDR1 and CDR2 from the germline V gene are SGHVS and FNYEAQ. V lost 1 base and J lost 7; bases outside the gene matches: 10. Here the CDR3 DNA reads TGTGCCAGCAGCTTAGTAGCCAGCGGGGTATTGAATGAGCAGTTCTTC. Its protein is CASSLVASGVLNEQFF.

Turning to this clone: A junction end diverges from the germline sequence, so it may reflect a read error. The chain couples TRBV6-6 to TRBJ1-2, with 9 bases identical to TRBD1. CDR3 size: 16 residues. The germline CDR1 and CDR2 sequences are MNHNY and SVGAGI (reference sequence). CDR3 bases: TGTGCCGGCAGTTACACCGGACAGGGGAGGAAAGGTGGCTACACCTTC. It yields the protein CAGSYTGQGRKGGYTF.

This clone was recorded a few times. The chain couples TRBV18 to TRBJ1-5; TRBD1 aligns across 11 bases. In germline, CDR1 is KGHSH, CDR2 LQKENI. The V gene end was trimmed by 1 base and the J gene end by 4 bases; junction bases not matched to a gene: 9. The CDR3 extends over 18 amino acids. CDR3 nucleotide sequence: TGTGCCAGCTCACCACAAACCGGGACAGGGGGTCCGAATCAGCCCCAGCATTTT. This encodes CASSPQTGTGGPNQPQHF.

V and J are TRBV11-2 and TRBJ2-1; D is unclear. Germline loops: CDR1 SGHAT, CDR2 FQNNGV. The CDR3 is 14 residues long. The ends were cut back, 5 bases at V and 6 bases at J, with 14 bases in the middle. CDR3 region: CASSKRDFSNEQFF. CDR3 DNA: TGTGCCAGCAGCAAACGTGACTTTTCCAATGAGCAGTTCTTC. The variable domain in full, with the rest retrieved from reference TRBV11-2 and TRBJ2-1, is EAGVAQSPRYKIIEKRQSVAFWCNPISGHATLYWYQQILGQGPKLLIQFQNNGVVDDSQLPKDRFSAERLKGVDSTLKIQPAKLEDSAVYLCASSKRDFSNEQFFGPGTRLTVL.

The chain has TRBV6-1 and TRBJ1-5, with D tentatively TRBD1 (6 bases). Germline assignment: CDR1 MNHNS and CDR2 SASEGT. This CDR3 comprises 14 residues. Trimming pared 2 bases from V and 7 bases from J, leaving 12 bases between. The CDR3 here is CASSELQGGQPQHF. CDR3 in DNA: TGTGCCAGCAGTGAATTACAGGGTGGCCAGCCCCAGCATTTT.

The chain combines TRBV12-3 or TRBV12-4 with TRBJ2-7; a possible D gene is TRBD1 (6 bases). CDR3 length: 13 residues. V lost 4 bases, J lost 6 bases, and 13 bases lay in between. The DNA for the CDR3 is TGTGCCAGCAGTTCCGGGACAACTTCCGAGCAGTACTTC. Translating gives CASSSGTTSEQYF.

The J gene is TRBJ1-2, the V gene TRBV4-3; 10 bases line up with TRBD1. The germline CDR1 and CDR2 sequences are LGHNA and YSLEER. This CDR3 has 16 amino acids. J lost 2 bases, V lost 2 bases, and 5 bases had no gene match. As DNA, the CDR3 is TGCGCCAGCAGCCAATTACCGGGACAGGGGAACTATGGCTACACCTTC. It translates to CASSQLPGQGNYGYTF.

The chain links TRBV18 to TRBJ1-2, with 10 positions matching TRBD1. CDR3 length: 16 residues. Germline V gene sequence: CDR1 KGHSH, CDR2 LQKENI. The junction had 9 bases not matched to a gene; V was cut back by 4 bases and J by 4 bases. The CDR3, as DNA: TGTGCCAGCTCACTAACCGGGACAGGGGAAACCTATGGCTACACCTTC. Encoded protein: CASSLTGTGETYGYTF.

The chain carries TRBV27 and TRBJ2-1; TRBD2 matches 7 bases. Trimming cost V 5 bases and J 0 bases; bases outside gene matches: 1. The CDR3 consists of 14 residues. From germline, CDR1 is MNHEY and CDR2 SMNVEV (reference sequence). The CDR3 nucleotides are TGTGCCAGCAGTCAGCGGGACTCCTACAATGAGCAGTTCTTC. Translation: CASSQRDSYNEQFF.

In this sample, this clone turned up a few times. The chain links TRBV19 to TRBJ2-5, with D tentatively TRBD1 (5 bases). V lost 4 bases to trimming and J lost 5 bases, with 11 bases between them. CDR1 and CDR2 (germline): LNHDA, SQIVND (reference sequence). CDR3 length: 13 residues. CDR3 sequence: CASSRVGRETQYF. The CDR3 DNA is TGTGCCAGTAGTAGAGTGGGGCGGGAGACCCAGTACTTC.